A single sample gave rise to the 20 T cell receptor beta chains below, sequenced in a study of T cells in Graves' hyperthyroidism and ophthalmopathy. Researchers amplified the TCR beta CDR3 regions from RNA transcripts. The HTBI primer set drove a first-round RT-PCR of the TCR CDR3. TCRdb recomputed calls from the multiplex PCR reads with MiXCR, one row per CDR3 protein. The sample shows 300,000 to 400,000 distinct CDR3 sequences, around a sixth of them seen only once. The source material was blood. These receptors originate from a man aged 18 to 30 with Graves' ophthalmopathy.

This chain uses TRBV27 with TRBJ2-1; TRBD2 matches 15 bases. CDR1 MNHEY and CDR2 SMNVEV come from the germline V gene (reference sequence). J was trimmed by 0 bases and V by 1 base; bases with no gene match: 10. The length of the CDR3 is 21 residues. CDR3 in DNA: TGTGCCAGCAGTTTATTAGTAAGGGGACTAGCGGGGGGCCACTCCTACAATGAGCAGTTCTTC. This codes for CASSLLVRGLAGGHSYNEQFF.

This clonotype was seen many times. The V and J genes are TRBV6-1 and TRBJ1-5, with a possible D match to TRBD1 (6 bases). This CDR3 comprises 16 residues. Germline CDR1 reads MNHNS; CDR2 reads SASEGT. V was pared by 2 bases and J by 0 bases, with 11 bases between. CDR3: CASSEFRGYSNQPQHF. The CDR3 DNA reads TGTGCCAGCAGTGAATTCAGGGGTTATAGCAATCAGCCCCAGCATTTT.

This clonotype has just a few counts. This rearrangement joins TRBV29-1 to TRBJ2-7; the D gene is possibly TRBD2 (5 bases). With 1 base removed from V and 7 bases from J, the gap between germline ends came to 17 bases. The CDR3 extends over 14 amino acids. Germline loops: CDR1 SQVTM, CDR2 ANQGSEA. This chain's CDR3 is CSVEGGSGIWEQYF. As DNA, the CDR3 is TGCAGCGTTGAAGGAGGGTCGGGGATTTGGGAGCAGTACTTC.

This clonotype was recorded a few times. The rearrangement links TRBV28 to TRBJ2-5; D is possibly TRBD1 (6 bases). Germline V gene lookup returns CDR1 MDHEN and CDR2 SYDVKM. Trimming took 7 bases from V and 5 from J, leaving 20 bases between them. This CDR3 is 15 amino acids long. For the CDR3, the DNA is TGTGCCAGCACCAATAGGGGCAGGGGAGACGAGACCCAGTACTTC. Translated, it gives CASTNRGRGDETQYF.

The chain carries TRBV10-2 and TRBJ1-2; unclear D gene. Trimming removed 6 bases from V and 2 bases from J, with 10 bases in between. Germline V CDR1 and CDR2: WSHSY, SAAADI. The CDR3 totals 13 residues. The CDR3: CASSPTSNYGYTF. CDR3 sequence (DNA): TGCGCCAGCAGCCCCACATCCAACTATGGCTACACCTTC.

This clonotype was seen repeatedly, ten times or more. The V gene is TRBV7-8, the J gene TRBJ2-7, with D uncertain. This CDR3 is built from 13 residues. Germline values: CDR1 SGHVS, CDR2 FQNEAQ. V gave up 5 bases and J gave up 5 bases, with 13 bases separating them. The CDR3 here is CASSPLLMDEQYF. DNA of the CDR3: TGTGCCAGCAGCCCTCTTCTAATGGACGAGCAGTACTTC.

The chain combines TRBV6-1 with TRBJ2-3, with D maybe TRBD1 (6 bases). The V gene's germline CDR1 is MNHNS and CDR2 SASEGT. This CDR3 is 15 amino acids long. V shed 2 bases and J shed 0 bases, with 9 bases lying between them. The chain's CDR3 is CASSEFTGSTDTQYF. CDR3 sequence (DNA): TGTGCCAGCAGTGAATTTACAGGGAGCACAGATACGCAGTATTTT.

This clonotype was picked up many times. V usage is TRBV5-5 and J usage is TRBJ1-5; D is uncertain. Germline V gene sequence: CDR1 SGHKS, CDR2 YYEKEE (reference sequence). V was clipped by 2 bases and J by 1 base, with 10 bases between them. This CDR3 has 15 residues. The CDR3: CASSLLGVSNQPQHF. CDR3 in DNA: TGTGCCAGCAGCTTATTGGGAGTCAGCAATCAGCCCCAGCATTTT.

The CDR3 region has the DNA TGTGCCAGCAGCCAAGGCTTAGCGCGAGCCTACGAGCAGTACTTC. Protein: CASSQGLARAYEQYF. The rearrangement joins TRBV3-1 to TRBJ2-7, with D maybe TRBD2 (5 bases). This CDR3 comprises 15 residues. CDR1 and CDR2 from the germline V gene are LGHDT and YNNKEL (reference sequence). V was pared by 1 base and J by 2 bases, with 12 bases between.

In regard to this clonotype: A single base separates this from a much larger clone, so it may be a read error. The V and J genes are TRBV7-9 and TRBJ2-7, with a tentative D call TRBD1 (7 bases). The germline V gene has CDR1 SEHNR and CDR2 FQNEAQ (reference sequence). The CDR3 contains 19 residues. The germline V and J ends were trimmed by 1 base and 2 bases, with 24 bases remaining between them. Here the CDR3 DNA reads TGTGCCAGCAGCTTAGAGCCCCTTCAGGGGGGCCCGGATACCTACGAGCAGTACTTC. Its translation is CASSLEPLQGGPDTYEQYF.

This rearrangement joins TRBV6-1 to TRBJ2-7, with TRBD1 matching 12 bases. The V gene's germline CDR1 is MNHNS and CDR2 SASEGT. The J segment lost 4 bases and the V segment lost 8 bases, leaving 3 bases of the junction unmatched. CDR3 length: 13 residues. In DNA, the CDR3 is TGTGCCAGCCGGGACAGGGGGCTTTACGAGCAGTACTTC. Translation gives CASRDRGLYEQYF.

This clonotype was counted ten times or more. The chain couples TRBV14 to TRBJ1-2; D unresolved. This CDR3 is built from 13 residues. Trimming removed 4 bases from V and 4 bases from J, with 10 bases in between. From germline, CDR1 is SGHDN and CDR2 FVKESK. CDR3 in amino acids: CASSREVLYGYTF. CDR3 in DNA: TGTGCCAGCAGCCGCGAGGTCCTCTATGGCTACACCTTC.

Remarks on this clonotype: A much larger clonotype is one base distant, so this may be a read error. This chain connects TRBV12-3 or TRBV12-4 to TRBJ1-4; TRBD1 matches 8 bases. This CDR3 spans 13 amino acids. Unmatched junction bases numbered 9, after V lost 6 bases and J lost 12 bases. In DNA, the CDR3 is TGTGCCAGCAGAGACAGGGGACACGAAGAACTGTTTTTT. Translating it yields CASRDRGHEELFF.

This clonotype appeared a few times. V usage is TRBV20-1 and J usage is TRBJ2-7; unclear D gene. The CDR3 is 17 residues long. Trimming took off 0 bases at V and 2 bases at J, with 20 bases between the two ends. Per the germline V gene, CDR1 is DFQATT and CDR2 is SNEGSKA (reference sequence). DNA for the CDR3: TGCAGTGCTAGAGATCAGGTGTTGGGGTCTGTCACCTACGAGCAGTACTTC. Translated, it gives CSARDQVLGSVTYEQYF.

This clonotype was seen ten or more times. The chain combines TRBV28 with TRBJ2-5; 8 nucleotides match TRBD2. Trimming at V came to 1 base and at J to 2 bases, leaving 0 bases not matched to a gene. The CDR3 is made up of 14 amino acids. The germline V gene encodes CDR1 MDHEN and CDR2 SYDVKM. Here the CDR3 reads CASSLSGGQETQYF. The CDR3 DNA is TGTGCCAGCAGTTTATCGGGGGGGCAAGAGACCCAGTACTTC.

The chain has TRBV28 and TRBJ1-1, with TRBD1 matching over 8 bases. V gave up 7 bases and J gave up 5 bases; unmatched junction bases: 15. This CDR3 is 16 amino acids long. The V gene's germline CDR1 is MDHEN and CDR2 SYDVKM. CDR3 nucleotide sequence: TGTGCCAGCACCGGGGGGAGGAGGACAGGGAGGACTGAAGCTTTCTTT. Translating gives CASTGGRRTGRTEAFF.

In this sample, this clonotype turned up a few times. The chain is built from TRBV7-3 and TRBJ2-2, with a tentative D call TRBD1 (6 bases). Germline V gene sequence: CDR1 SGHTA, CDR2 FQGTGA. The V and J ends lost 0 bases and 7 bases respectively, with 12 bases between them. The CDR3 sequence is 15 residues long. The CDR3 loop reads CASSLTAGEVGELFF. The CDR3 DNA reads as TGTGCCAGCAGCTTAACGGCAGGGGAAGTCGGGGAGCTGTTTTTT.

This clonotype has more than one count but fewer than ten. Possible read error: a much larger clone is one base away. A read error is likely, as this CDR3 ends without the conserved phenylalanine or tryptophan. The CDR3 reads CASSLAGAGVDTEAFI. The CDR3 nucleotides are TGTGCCAGCAGCTTAGCGGGGGCAGGGGTGGACACTGAAGCTTTCATT. The gene calls are TRBV7-8 and TRBJ1-1; D may be TRBD1 (6 bases). Germline V gene sequence: CDR1 SGHVS, CDR2 FQNEAQ. The CDR3 runs to 16 residues. The V end lost 0 bases, the J end lost 3 bases, and 14 bases lay between the germline ends.

The chain has TRBV10-3 and TRBJ2-5; TRBD1 might be the D (6 bases). The V gene lost 2 bases and the J gene lost 2 bases, with 15 bases spanning the gap. Per germline, CDR1 ENHRY and CDR2 SYGVKD. This CDR3 spans 16 amino acids. This CDR3 reads CAISEGPRTEQETQYF. Here the CDR3 DNA reads TGTGCCATCAGTGAGGGCCCAAGGACAGAACAAGAGACCCAGTACTTC.

This clonotype was detected a few times. V gene TRBV5-1 combines with J gene TRBJ2-2; TRBD1 might be the D (6 bases). This CDR3 comprises 18 residues. Germline CDR1 and CDR2: SGHRS and YFSETQ. Trimming removed 4 bases at V and 2 bases at J, with 21 bases between. The DNA for the CDR3 is TGCGCCAGCAGCCACCGACGGACAGAATCCTTTAACACCGGGGAGCTGTTTTTT. Translation gives CASSHRRTESFNTGELFF. The full variable domain, its missing parts supplied by reference TRBV5-1 and TRBJ2-2, is KAGVTQTPRYLIKTRGQQVTLSCSPISGHRSVSWYQQTPGQGLQFLFEYFSETQRNKGNFPGRFSGRQFSNSRSEMNVSTLELGDSALYLCASSHRRTESFNTGELFFGEGSRLTVL.